The clone carrying this T cell receptor beta chain appeared many times. Its target is unknown. Germline V lookup: CDR1 DFQATT, CDR2 SNEGSKA (reference sequence). The CDR3 runs 17 residues. Trimming cost V 2 bases and J 4 bases; bases outside gene matches: 11. There were only healthy Caucasians among the donors. The entry originates in a study of identical twins. Study-wide findings and caveats: Models underpredicted monozygotic twin sharing of out-of-frame TCR alpha. Memory repertoires lacked the insertion deficit that abundant cord blood beta clonotypes showed.

A universal primer site was incorporated via template switching, and the cDNA contained unique molecular identifiers. TCRdb used MiXCR to reprocess the 5' RACE reads, holding one entry per CDR3 protein. The data show about 700,000 distinct CDR3 sequences, over 5% seen once. Sequenced: naive T cells sorted from blood. The receptor comes from a man younger than 35 in good health. The chain combines TRBV20-1 with TRBJ2-2; 9 bases map to TRBD2. This CDR3 reads CSARRGGRAGSTGELFF. The CDR3 DNA reads as TGCAGTGCTAGACGCGGCGGGAGGGCCGGAAGCACCGGGGAGCTGTTTTTT.